The 16 T cell receptor beta chains reported below all come from one sample, sequenced in a study of T cell changes during pregnancy in multiple sclerosis. TCRdb's table, derived via immunoSEQ multiplex PCR, lists solely in-frame clones and lacks some. This sample has about 54,000 clones, with 91% found just once. The material was peripheral blood, obtained after pregnancy. These receptors all stem from a female donor in good health, enrolled as a control in a pregnancy study.

This chain joins TRBV5-1 and TRBJ2-5; D possibly corresponds to TRBD1 (8 bases). Trimming left V 4 bases short and J 4 bases short, with 17 bases between. The CDR3 loop spans 15 amino acids. Germline CDR1 reads SGHRS; CDR2 reads YFSETQ. Written as DNA, the CDR3 is TGCGCCAGCAGCACACCTACAGGGGGGGGAGAGACCCAGTACTTC. It is translated as CASSTPTGGGETQYF. The whole variable domain, remainder taken from reference TRBV5-1 and TRBJ2-5, is KAGVTQTPRYLIKTRGQQVTLSCSPISGHRSVSWYQQTPGQGLQFLFEYFSETQRNKGNFPGRFSGRQFSNSRSEMNVSTLELGDSALYLCASSTPTGGGETQYFGPGTRLLVL.

A few counts support this clone. The chain employs TRBV4-1 and TRBJ1-1; D is undetermined. V was cut by 3 bases and J by 6 bases, with 8 bases left in between. CDR1 is MGHRA and CDR2 is YSYEKL in the germline V gene. The CDR3 length is 12 residues. CDR3 in amino acids: CASSQGASEAFF. In DNA, the CDR3 is TGCGCCAGCAGCCAGGGAGCCTCTGAAGCTTTCTTT.

The chain couples TRBV5-1 to TRBJ2-1; 7 bases agree with TRBD2. Germline V gene lookup returns CDR1 SGHRS and CDR2 YFSETQ. The CDR3 extends over 15 amino acids. V was pared by 4 bases and J by 1 base, with 5 bases of the junction left unmatched. The CDR3 bases are TGCGCCAGCAGCGATCCTAGCGGTTCCTACAATGAGCAGTTCTTC. Protein: CASSDPSGSYNEQFF.

This clone has more than one count but fewer than ten. The rearrangement joins TRBV28 to TRBJ2-1, with D possibly matching TRBD1 (6 bases). CDR1 and CDR2 from the germline V gene are MDHEN and SYDVKM. V lost 6 bases, J lost 2 bases, and 11 bases lay in between. This CDR3 spans 14 amino acids. CDR3 sequence (DNA): TGTGCCAGCAGCCTCACAGGGACCTACAATGAGCAGTTCTTC. The encoded protein is CASSLTGTYNEQFF.

The chain uses TRBV6-1 and TRBJ1-2; no firm D call. The CDR3 is made up of 12 amino acids. Germline lookup yields CDR1 MNHNS and CDR2 SASEGT. V was shortened by 6 bases and J by 2 bases, with 7 bases between the two germline ends. CDR3 loop: CASSTPNYGYTF. CDR3 nucleotides: TGTGCCAGCAGCACACCGAACTATGGCTACACCTTC.

CDR3 region: CASSKYPGQGFYEQFF. The DNA for the CDR3 is TGTGCCAGCAGCAAATATCCGGGACAGGGGTTCTATGAGCAGTTCTTC. The J gene is TRBJ2-1, the V gene TRBV7-2; 10 bases match TRBD1. Trimming took 5 bases from V and 8 from J; bases not matched to a gene: 12. Germline loops: CDR1 SGHTA, CDR2 FQGNSA. The length of the CDR3 is 16 residues.

The chain joins TRBV18 to TRBJ1-1; D unresolved. Germline V gene lookup returns CDR1 KGHSH and CDR2 LQKENI. V dropped 8 bases and J dropped 7 bases, with 14 bases sitting between them. CDR3 size: 12 residues. This CDR3 is CASRSGVYEAFF. The CDR3, as DNA: TGTGCCAGCCGTTCCGGGGTTTATGAAGCTTTCTTT. The full variable domain, completed using reference TRBV18 and TRBJ1-1, is NAGVMQNPRHLVRRRGQEARLRCSPMKGHSHVYWYRQLPEEGLKFMVYLQKENIIDESGMPKERFSAEFPKEGPSILRIQQVVRGDSAAYFCASRSGVYEAFFGQGTRLTVV.

This clone was counted between two and nine times. V is TRBV11-2 and J is TRBJ1-4; 10 positions agree with TRBD1. V gave up 5 bases and J gave up 7 bases; unmatched junction bases: 4. Per germline, CDR1 SGHAT and CDR2 FQNNGV. This CDR3 region has 14 residues. CDR3 in DNA: TGTGCCAGCAGCCGGGACAGGGGAGGTGAAAAACTGTTTTTT. Translated, it gives CASSRDRGGEKLFF.

The V and J genes are TRBV27 and TRBJ2-7; possibly TRBD2 for D (6 bases). Germline loops: CDR1 MNHEY, CDR2 SMNVEV (reference sequence). The CDR3 sequence is 13 residues long. V shed 7 bases and J shed 4 bases, with 14 bases lying between them. CDR3 in amino acids: CASKVLGGYEQYF. The DNA for the CDR3 is TGTGCCAGCAAAGTACTAGGAGGGTACGAGCAGTACTTC.

This chain connects TRBV6-6 to TRBJ1-1, with a tentative D call TRBD1 (6 bases). The CDR3 sequence is 13 residues long. Germline V gives CDR1 MNHNY, CDR2 SVGAGI (reference sequence). V lost 6 bases, J lost 1 base, and 9 bases lay in between. CDR3 nucleotide sequence: TGTGCCAGCAGGTCGACAGGGAACACTGAAGCTTTCTTT. Its translation: CASRSTGNTEAFF.

V gene TRBV5-1 combines with J gene TRBJ2-3; 9 bases match TRBD2. The germline V gene encodes CDR1 SGHRS and CDR2 YFSETQ. CDR3 length: 16 residues. After removal of 1 base from V and 3 bases from J, the junction contained 6 bases not matched to a gene. This CDR3 is CASSLSAGGRTDTQYF. CDR3 bases: TGCGCCAGCAGCTTGTCAGCGGGGGGCCGGACAGATACGCAGTATTTT.

This sequence joins TRBV7-9 and TRBJ2-7; the match to TRBD1 covers 7 bases. Per the germline V gene, CDR1 is SEHNR and CDR2 is FQNEAQ (reference sequence). V dropped 3 bases and J dropped 6; count of bases not matched to a gene: 5. This CDR3 is 13 amino acids long. The CDR3 here is CASSLATGTEQYF. The CDR3 DNA is TGTGCCAGCAGCTTGGCGACAGGGACCGAGCAGTACTTC.

V and J are TRBV7-8 and TRBJ1-1, with TRBD1 matching 7 bases. The germline CDR1 and CDR2 sequences are SGHVS and FQNEAQ. The CDR3 is 13 amino acids. V lost 2 bases to trimming and J lost 3 bases; unmatched junction nucleotides: 0. The CDR3 is CASSLQGDTEAFF. In DNA form, the CDR3 reads TGTGCCAGCAGCTTACAGGGGGACACTGAAGCTTTCTTT.

This chain uses TRBV5-6 with TRBJ1-2; perhaps TRBD1 as D (6 bases). This CDR3 has 15 residues. V lost 0 bases and J 1 base, leaving 10 bases between the germline ends. The germline CDR1 and CDR2 sequences are SGHDT and YYEEEE. CDR3 sequence reads: CASSLGPRGNYGYTF. In nucleotides, the CDR3 is TGTGCCAGCAGCTTGGGTCCCAGGGGTAACTATGGCTACACCTTC.

This chain connects TRBV10-2 to TRBJ1-1; TRBD1 is a possible D gene (6 bases). The CDR3 extends over 14 amino acids. Germline CDR1 and CDR2: WSHSY and SAAADI. V was clipped by 7 bases and J by 7 bases, with 19 bases between them. The CDR3 DNA is TGCGCCAGCAATCACAGGGAACCCTCAGGTGAAGCTTTCTTT. Its translation: CASNHREPSGEAFF.

The chain combines TRBV5-1 with TRBJ2-3, with a weak D call TRBD1 (5 bases). This CDR3 is 14 amino acids long. V was shortened by 6 bases and J by 2 bases, with 13 bases between the two germline ends. The germline gives CDR1 SGHRS, CDR2 YFSETQ. CDR3 sequence (DNA): TGCGCCAGCACCCCCGACAGACTCACAGATACGCAGTATTTT. This codes for CASTPDRLTDTQYF.